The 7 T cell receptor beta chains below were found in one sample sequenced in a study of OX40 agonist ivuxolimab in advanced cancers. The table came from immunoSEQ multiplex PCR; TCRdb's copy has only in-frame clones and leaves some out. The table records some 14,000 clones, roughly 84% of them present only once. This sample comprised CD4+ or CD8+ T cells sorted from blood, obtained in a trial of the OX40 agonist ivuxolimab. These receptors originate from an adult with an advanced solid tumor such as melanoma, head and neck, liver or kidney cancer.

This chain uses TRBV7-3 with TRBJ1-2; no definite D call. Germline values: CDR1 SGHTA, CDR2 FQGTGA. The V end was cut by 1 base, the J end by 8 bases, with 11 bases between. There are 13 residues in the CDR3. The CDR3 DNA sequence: TGTGCCAGCAGCTTAAGGTTCGAAAAAGGCTACACCTTC. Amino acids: CASSLRFEKGYTF.

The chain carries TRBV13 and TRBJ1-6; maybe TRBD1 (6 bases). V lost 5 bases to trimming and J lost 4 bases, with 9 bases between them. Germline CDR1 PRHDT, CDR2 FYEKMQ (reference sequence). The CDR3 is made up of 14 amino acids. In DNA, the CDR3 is TGTGCCAGCAGCCAAACAGGGTATAATTCACCCCTCCACTTT. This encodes CASSQTGYNSPLHF.

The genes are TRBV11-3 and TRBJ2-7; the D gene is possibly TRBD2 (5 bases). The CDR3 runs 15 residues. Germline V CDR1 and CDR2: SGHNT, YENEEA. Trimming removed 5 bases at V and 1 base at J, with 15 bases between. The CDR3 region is CASSPASYLSYEQYF. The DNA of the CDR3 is TGTGCCAGCAGCCCAGCTAGCTACCTATCCTACGAGCAGTACTTC.

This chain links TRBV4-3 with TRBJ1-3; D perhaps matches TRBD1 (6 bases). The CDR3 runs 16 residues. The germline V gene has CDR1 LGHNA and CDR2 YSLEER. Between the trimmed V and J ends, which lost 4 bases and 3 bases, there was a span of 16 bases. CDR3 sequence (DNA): TGCGCCAGCAGCCCAAACAGGGCGGCTGGTGGAAACACCATATATTTT. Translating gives CASSPNRAAGGNTIYF.

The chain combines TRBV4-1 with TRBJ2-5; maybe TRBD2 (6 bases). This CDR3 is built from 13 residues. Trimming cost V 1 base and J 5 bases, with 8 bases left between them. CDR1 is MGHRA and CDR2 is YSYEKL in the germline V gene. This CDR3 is CASSQGGRETQYF. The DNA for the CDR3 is TGCGCCAGCAGCCAAGGTGGGAGGGAGACCCAGTACTTC.

The CDR3 sequence is CATSRGVEGRREQYF. CDR3 nucleotides: TGTGCCACCAGCAGAGGGGTTGAAGGTAGACGCGAGCAGTACTTC. The V and J genes are TRBV15 and TRBJ2-7; no firm D call. The V and J ends lost 1 base and 6 bases respectively, with 16 bases between them. CDR1 is LNHNV and CDR2 is YYDKDF in the germline V gene (reference sequence). The CDR3 contains 15 residues. Filled out from reference TRBV15 and TRBJ2-7, the complete variable domain reads DAMVIQNPRYQVTQFGKPVTLSCSQTLNHNVMYWYQQKSSQAPKLLFHYYDKDFNNEADTPDNFQSRRPNTSFCFLDIRSPGLGDTAMYLCATSRGVEGRREQYFGPGTRLTVT.

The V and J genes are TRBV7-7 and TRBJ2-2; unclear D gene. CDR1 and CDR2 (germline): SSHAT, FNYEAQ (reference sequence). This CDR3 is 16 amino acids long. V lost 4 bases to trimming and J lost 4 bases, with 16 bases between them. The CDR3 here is CASSSRPPPGTGELFF. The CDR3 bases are TGTGCCAGCAGCTCGAGGCCTCCTCCGGGCACCGGGGAGCTGTTTTTT.